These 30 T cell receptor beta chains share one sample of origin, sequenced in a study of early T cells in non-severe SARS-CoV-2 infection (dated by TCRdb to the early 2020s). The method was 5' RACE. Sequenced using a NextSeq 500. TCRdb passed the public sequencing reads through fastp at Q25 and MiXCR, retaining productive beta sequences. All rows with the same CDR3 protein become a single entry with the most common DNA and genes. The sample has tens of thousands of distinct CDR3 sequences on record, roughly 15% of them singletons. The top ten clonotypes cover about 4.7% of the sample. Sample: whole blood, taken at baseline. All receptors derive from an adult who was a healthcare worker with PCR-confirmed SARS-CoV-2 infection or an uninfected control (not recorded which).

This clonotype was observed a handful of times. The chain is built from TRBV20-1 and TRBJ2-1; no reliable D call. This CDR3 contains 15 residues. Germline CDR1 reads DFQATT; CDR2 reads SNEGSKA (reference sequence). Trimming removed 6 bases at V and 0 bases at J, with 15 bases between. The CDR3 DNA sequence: TGCAGTGCCGGTAAAATCGGAGTCTCCTACAATGAGCAGTTCTTC. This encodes CSAGKIGVSYNEQFF.

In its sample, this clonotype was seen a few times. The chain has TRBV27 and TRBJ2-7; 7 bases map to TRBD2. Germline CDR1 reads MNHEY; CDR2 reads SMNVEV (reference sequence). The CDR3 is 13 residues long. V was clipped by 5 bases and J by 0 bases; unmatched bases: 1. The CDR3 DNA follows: TGTGCCAGCAGTGAGCGGGGCTCCTACGAGCAGTACTTC. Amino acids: CASSERGSYEQYF.

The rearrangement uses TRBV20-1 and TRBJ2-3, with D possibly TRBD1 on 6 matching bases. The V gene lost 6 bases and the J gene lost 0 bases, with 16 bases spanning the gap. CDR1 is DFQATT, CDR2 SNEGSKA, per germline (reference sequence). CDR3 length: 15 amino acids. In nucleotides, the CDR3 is TGCAGTGCAGAACAGGGTAACCCTAGCACAGATACGCAGTATTTT. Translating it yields CSAEQGNPSTDTQYF.

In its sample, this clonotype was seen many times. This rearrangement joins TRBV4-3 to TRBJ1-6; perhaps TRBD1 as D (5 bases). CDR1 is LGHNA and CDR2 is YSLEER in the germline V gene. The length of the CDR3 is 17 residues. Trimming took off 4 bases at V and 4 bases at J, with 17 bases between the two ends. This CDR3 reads CASSLKTGTEYNSPLHF. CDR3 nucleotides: TGCGCCAGCAGCCTCAAAACCGGGACGGAGTATAATTCACCCCTCCACTTT.

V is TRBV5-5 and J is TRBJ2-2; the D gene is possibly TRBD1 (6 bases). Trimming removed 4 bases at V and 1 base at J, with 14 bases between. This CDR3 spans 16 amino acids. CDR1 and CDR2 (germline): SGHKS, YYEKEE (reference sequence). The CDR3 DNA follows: TGTGCCAGCAGCAATGCAGGACAGCAGAACACCGGGGAGCTGTTTTTT. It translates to CASSNAGQQNTGELFF.

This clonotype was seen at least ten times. CDR3 DNA: TGTGCCAGCAGCCATCGTCCTATTGGGAGCACTAATGAAAAACTGTTTTTT. Protein: CASSHRPIGSTNEKLFF. The J gene is TRBJ1-4, the V gene TRBV3-1; D gene uncertain. The germline CDR1 and CDR2 sequences are LGHDT and YNNKEL (reference sequence). The CDR3 runs 17 residues. V gave up 3 bases and J gave up 2 bases, with 16 bases separating them.

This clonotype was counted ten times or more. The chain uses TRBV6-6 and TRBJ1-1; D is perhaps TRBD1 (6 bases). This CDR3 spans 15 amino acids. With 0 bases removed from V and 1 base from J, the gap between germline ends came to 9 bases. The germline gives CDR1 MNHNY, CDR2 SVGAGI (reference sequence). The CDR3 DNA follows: TGTGCCAGCAGTTACTCGGACAGAAAGAACACTGAAGCTTTCTTT. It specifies CASSYSDRKNTEAFF.

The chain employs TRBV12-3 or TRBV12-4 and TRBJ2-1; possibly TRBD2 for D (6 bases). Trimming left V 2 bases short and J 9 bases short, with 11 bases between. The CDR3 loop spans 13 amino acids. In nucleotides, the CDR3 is TGTGCCAGCAGTTTACTTGCAGCGGGTGAGCAGTTCTTC. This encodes CASSLLAAGEQFF.

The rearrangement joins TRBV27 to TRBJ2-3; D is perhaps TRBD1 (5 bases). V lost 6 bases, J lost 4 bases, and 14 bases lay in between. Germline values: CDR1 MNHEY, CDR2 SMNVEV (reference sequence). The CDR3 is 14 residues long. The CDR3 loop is CASSLRSRADTQYF. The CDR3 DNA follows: TGTGCCAGCAGCCTTAGAAGCAGGGCAGATACGCAGTATTTT.

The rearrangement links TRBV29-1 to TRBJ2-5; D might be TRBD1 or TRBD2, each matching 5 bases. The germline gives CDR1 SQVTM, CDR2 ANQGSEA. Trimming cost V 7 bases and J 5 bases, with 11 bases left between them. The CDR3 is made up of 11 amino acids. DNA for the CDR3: TGCAGCGGGGGACGGTCGGAGACCCAGTACTTC. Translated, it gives CSGGRSETQYF.

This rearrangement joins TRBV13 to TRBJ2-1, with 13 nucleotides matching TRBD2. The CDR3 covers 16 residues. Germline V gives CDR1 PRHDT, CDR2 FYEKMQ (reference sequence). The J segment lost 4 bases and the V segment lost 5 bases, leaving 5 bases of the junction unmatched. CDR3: CASSAGTSGIYNEQFF. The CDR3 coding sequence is TGTGCCAGCAGCGCCGGGACTAGCGGGATATACAATGAGCAGTTCTTC.

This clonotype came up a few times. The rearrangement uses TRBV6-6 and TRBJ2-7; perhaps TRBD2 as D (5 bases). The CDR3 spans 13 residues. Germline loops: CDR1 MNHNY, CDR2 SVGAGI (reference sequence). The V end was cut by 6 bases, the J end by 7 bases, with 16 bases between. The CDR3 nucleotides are TGTGCCAGCAGCCAACTCGAGAGGAGGGAGCAGTACTTC. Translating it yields CASSQLERREQYF.

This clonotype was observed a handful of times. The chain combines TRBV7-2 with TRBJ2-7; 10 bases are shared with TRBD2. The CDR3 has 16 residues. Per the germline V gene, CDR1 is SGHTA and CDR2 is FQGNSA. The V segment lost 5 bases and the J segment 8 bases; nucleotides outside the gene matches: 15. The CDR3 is CASSPLPGLADLKQYF. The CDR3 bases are TGTGCCAGCAGCCCACTCCCAGGACTAGCGGACTTGAAGCAGTACTTC.

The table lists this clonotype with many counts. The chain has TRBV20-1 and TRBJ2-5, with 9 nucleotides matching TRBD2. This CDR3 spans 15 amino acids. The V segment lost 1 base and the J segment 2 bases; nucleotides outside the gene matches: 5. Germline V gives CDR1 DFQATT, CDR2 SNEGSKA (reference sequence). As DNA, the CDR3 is TGCAGTGCTAGAGGGGCTAGCGGGGCACAAGAGACCCAGTACTTC. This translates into CSARGASGAQETQYF.

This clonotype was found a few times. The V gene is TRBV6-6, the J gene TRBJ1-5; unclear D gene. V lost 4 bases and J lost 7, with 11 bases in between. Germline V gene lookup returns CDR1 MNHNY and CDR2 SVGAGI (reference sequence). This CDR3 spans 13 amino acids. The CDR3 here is CASSWQEDQPQHF. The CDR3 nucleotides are TGTGCCAGCAGTTGGCAAGAGGACCAGCCCCAGCATTTT.

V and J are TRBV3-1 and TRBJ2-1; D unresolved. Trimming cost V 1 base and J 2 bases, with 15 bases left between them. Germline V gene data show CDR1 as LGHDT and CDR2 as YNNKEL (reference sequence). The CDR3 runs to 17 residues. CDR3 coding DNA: TGTGCCAGCAGCCAAGTCCGGTCAGGCGTCACCTACAATGAGCAGTTCTTC. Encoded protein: CASSQVRSGVTYNEQFF.

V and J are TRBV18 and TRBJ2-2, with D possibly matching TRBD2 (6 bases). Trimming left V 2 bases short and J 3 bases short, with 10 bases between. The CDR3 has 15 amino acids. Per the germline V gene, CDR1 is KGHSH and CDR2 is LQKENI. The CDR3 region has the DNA TGTGCCAGCTCACCAGGCAGGAGGGACACCGGGGAGCTGTTTTTT. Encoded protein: CASSPGRRDTGELFF.

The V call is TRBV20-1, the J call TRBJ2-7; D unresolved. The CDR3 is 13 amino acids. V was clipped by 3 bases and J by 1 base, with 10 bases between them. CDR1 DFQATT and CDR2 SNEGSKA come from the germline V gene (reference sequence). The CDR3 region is CSASSLPSYEQYF. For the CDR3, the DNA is TGCAGTGCTAGTTCCTTGCCTTCCTACGAGCAGTACTTC.

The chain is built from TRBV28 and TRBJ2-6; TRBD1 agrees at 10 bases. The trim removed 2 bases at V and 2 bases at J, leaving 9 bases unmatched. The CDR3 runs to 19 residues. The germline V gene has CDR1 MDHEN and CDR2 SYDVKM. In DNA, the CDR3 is TGTGCCAGCAGTTTAGGTGACAGGGGGCTTTCCGCTGGGGCCAACGTCCTGACTTTC. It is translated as CASSLGDRGLSAGANVLTF.

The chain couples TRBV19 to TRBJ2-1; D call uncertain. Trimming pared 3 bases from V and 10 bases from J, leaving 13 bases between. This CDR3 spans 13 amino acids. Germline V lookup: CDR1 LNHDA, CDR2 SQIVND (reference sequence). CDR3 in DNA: TGTGCCAGTAGTATGTTCTGGTCCGGAGAGCAGTTCTTC. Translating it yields CASSMFWSGEQFF.

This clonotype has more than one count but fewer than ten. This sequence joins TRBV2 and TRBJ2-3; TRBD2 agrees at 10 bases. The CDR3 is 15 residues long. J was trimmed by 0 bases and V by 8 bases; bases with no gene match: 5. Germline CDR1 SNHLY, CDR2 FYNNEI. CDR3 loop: CASRQTSGSTDTQYF. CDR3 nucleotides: TGTGCCAGCCGGCAGACTAGCGGGAGCACAGATACGCAGTATTTT.

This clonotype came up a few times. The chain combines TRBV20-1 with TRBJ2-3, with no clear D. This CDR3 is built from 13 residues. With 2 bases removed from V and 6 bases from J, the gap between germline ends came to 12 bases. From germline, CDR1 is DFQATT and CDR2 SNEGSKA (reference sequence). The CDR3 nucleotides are TGCAGTGCTAGACCGGGCGGTGCGGATACGCAGTATTTT. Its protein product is CSARPGGADTQYF.

This CDR3 reads CASSLAGTQGETQYF. DNA of the CDR3: TGTGCCAGCAGCCTCGCCGGGACCCAGGGAGAGACCCAGTACTTC. The V and J genes are TRBV7-3 and TRBJ2-5; D may match TRBD1 or TRBD2 (5 bases each). Trimming left V 5 bases short and J 4 bases short, with 17 bases between. The CDR3 extends over 15 amino acids. Germline assignment: CDR1 SGHTA and CDR2 FQGTGA.

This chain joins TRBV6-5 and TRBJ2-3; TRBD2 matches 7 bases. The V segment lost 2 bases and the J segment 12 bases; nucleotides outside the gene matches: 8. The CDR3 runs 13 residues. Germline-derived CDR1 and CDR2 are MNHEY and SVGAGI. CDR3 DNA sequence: TGTGCCAGCAGTTACACGACCGGACTAGAACAGTATTTT. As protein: CASSYTTGLEQYF.

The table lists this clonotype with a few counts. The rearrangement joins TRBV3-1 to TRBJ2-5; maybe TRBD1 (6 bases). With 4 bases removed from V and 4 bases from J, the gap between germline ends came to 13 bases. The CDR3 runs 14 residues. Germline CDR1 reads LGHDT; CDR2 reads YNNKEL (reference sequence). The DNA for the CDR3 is TGTGCCAGCAGCCCATCCGGGACAACAGAGACCCAGTACTTC. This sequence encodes CASSPSGTTETQYF.

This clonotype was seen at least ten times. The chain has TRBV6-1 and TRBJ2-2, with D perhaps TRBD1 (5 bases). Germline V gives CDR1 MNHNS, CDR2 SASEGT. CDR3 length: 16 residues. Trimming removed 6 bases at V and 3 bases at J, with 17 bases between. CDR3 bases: TGTGCCAGCAGGGGCAGGGTTTTTCTATACACCGGGGAGCTGTTTTTT. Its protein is CASRGRVFLYTGELFF.

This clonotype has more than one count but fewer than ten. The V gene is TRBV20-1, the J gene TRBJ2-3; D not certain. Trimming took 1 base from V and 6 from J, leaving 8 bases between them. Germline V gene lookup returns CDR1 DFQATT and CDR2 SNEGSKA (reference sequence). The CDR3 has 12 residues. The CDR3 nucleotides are TGCAGTGCTAGAGCGGCTCGGGATACGCAGTATTTT. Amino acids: CSARAARDTQYF.

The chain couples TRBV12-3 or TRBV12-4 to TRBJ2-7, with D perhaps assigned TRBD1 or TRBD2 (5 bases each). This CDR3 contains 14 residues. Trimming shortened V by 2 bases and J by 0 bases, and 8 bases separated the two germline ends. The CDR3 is CASSLRDPSYEQYF. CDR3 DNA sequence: TGTGCCAGCAGTTTACGGGACCCCTCCTACGAGCAGTACTTC.

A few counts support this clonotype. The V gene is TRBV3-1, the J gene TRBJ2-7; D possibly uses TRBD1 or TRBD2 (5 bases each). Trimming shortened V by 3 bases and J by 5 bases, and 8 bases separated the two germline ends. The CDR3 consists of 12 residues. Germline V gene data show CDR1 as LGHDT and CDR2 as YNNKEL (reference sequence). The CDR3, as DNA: TGTGCCAGCAGCCATGGGGGTAACGAGCAGTACTTC. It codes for CASSHGGNEQYF.

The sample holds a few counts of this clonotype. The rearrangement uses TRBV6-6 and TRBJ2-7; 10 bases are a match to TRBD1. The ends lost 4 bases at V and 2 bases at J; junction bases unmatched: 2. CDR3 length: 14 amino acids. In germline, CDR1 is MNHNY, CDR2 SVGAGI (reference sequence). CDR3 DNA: TGTGCCAGCAGTTTAGGACAGGGGGCCTACGAGCAGTACTTC. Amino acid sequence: CASSLGQGAYEQYF.